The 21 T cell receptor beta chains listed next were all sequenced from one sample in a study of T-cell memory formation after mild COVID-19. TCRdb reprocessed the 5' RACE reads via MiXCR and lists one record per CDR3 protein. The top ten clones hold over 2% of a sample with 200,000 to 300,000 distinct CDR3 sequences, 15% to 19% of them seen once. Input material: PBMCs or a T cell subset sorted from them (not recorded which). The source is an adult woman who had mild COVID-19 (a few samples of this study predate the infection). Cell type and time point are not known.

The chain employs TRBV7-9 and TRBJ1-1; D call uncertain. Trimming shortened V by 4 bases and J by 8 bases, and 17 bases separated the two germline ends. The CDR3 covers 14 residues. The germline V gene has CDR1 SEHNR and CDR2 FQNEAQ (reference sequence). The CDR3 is CASSSPEGAKEAFF. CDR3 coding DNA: TGTGCCAGCAGCTCCCCCGAGGGCGCTAAGGAAGCTTTCTTT.

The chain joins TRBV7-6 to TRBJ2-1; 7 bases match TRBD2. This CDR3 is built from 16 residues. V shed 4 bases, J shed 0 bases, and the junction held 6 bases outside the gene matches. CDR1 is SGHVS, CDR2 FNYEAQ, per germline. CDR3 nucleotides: TGTGCCAGCAGCTACCGTCTAGCGGACTCCTACAATGAGCAGTTCTTC. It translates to CASSYRLADSYNEQFF. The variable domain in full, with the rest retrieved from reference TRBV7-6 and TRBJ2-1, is GAGVSQSPRYKVTKRGQDVALRCDPISGHVSLYWYRQALGQGPEFLTYFNYEAQQDKSGLPNDRFSAERPEGSISTLTIQRTEQRDSAMYRCASSYRLADSYNEQFFGPGTRLTVL.

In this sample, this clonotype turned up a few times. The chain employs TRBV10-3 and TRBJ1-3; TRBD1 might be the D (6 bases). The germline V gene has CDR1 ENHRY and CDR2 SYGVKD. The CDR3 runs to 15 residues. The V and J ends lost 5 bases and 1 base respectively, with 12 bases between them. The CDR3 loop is CAISKRGASGNTIYF. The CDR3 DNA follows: TGTGCCATCAGTAAACGGGGGGCATCTGGAAACACCATATATTTT.

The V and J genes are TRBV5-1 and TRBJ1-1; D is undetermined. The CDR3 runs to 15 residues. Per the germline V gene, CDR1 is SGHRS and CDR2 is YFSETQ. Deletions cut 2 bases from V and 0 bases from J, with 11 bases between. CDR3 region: CASSFDRTVNTEAFF. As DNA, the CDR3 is TGCGCCAGCAGCTTTGATAGGACGGTGAACACTGAAGCTTTCTTT.

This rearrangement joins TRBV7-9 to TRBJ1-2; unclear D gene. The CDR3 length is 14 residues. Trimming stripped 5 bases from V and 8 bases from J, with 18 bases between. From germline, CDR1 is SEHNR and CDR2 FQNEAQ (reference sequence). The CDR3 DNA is TGTGCCAGCAGCCACGATTCCCGATCTCCGGGCTACACCTTC. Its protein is CASSHDSRSPGYTF.

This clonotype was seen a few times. The CDR3: CASRPSGSDTDTQYF. CDR3 sequence (DNA): TGTGCCAGCAGACCGAGCGGGAGTGATACAGATACGCAGTATTTT. This chain links TRBV5-5 with TRBJ2-3; 8 nucleotides agree with TRBD2. CDR3 length equals 15 residues. V lost 5 bases, J lost 3 bases, and 8 bases stayed unmatched. Per the germline V gene, CDR1 is SGHKS and CDR2 is YYEKEE (reference sequence).

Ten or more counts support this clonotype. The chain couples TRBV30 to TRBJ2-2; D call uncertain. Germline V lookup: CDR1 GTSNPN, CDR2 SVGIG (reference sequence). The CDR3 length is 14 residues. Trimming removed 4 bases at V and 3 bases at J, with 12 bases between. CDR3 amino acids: CAWNPEMYTGELFF. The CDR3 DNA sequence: TGTGCCTGGAATCCTGAAATGTACACCGGGGAGCTGTTTTTT.

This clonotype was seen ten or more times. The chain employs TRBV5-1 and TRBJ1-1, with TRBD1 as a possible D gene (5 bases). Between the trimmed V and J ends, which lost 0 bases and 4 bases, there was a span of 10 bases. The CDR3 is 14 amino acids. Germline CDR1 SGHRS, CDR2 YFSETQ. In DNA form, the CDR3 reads TGCGCCAGCAGCTTGGCGGCGGGGGGCACTGAAGCTTTCTTT. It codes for CASSLAAGGTEAFF.

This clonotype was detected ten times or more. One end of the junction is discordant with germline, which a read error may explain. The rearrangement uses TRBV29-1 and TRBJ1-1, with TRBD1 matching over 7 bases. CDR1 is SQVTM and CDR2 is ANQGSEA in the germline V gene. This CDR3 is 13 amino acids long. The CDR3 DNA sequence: TGTAGCGTCGGACAGGCCTCGAACACTGAAGCTTTCTTT. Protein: CSVGQASNTEAFF.

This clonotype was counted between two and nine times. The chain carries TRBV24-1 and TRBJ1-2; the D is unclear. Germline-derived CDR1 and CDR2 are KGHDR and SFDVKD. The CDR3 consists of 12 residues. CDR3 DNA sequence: TGTGCGCCGAGGGCGGAATTCTATGGCTACACCTTC. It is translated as CAPRAEFYGYTF.

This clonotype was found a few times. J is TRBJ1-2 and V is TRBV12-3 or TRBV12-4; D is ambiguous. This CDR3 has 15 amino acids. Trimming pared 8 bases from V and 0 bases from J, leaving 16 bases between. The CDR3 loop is CASSRTNQANYGYTF. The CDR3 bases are TGTGCCAGCTCCAGGACTAATCAAGCTAACTATGGCTACACCTTC.

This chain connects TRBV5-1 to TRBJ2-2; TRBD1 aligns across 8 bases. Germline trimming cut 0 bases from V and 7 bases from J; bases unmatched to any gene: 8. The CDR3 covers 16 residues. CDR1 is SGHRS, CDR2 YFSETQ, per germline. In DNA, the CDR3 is TGCGCCAGCAGCTTGGCCGAGGCCGGGACAGGCGGGGAGCTGTTTTTT. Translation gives CASSLAEAGTGGELFF. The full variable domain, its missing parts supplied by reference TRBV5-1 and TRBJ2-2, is KAGVTQTPRYLIKTRGQQVTLSCSPISGHRSVSWYQQTPGQGLQFLFEYFSETQRNKGNFPGRFSGRQFSNSRSEMNVSTLELGDSALYLCASSLAEAGTGGELFFGEGSRLTVL.

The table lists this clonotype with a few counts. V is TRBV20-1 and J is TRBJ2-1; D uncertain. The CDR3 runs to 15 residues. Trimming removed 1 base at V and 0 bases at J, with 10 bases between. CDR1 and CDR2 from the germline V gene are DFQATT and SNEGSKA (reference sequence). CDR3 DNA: TGCAGTGCTAGAGTTACGGATAGCTCCTACAATGAGCAGTTCTTC. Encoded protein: CSARVTDSSYNEQFF.

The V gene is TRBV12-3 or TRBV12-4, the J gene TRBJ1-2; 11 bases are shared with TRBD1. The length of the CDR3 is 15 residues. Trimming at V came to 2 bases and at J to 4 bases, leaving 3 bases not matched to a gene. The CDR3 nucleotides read TGTGCCAGCAGTTTATTCGGGACAGGGGGCTATGGCTACACCTTC. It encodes CASSLFGTGGYGYTF.

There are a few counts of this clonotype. The CDR3 DNA reads as TGCGCCAGCAGCTTTCCCCGGGACAGGGGTACCTACGAGCAGTACTTC. It translates to CASSFPRDRGTYEQYF. The rearrangement uses TRBV5-1 and TRBJ2-7; 10 bases fit TRBD1. The CDR3 spans 16 residues. V was pared by 2 bases and J by 2 bases, with 7 bases of the junction left unmatched. The V gene's germline CDR1 is SGHRS and CDR2 YFSETQ.

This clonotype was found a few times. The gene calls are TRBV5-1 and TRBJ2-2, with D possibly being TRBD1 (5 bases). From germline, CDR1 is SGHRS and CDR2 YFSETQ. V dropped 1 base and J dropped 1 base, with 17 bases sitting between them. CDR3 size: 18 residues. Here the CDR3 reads CASSLRGRVGENTGELFF. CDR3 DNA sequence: TGCGCCAGCAGCTTGAGGGGAAGAGTAGGCGAGAACACCGGGGAGCTGTTTTTT.

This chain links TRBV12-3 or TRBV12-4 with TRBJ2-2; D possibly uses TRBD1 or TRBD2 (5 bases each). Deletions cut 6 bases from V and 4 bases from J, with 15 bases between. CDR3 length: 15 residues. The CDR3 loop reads CASRYFEGPTGELFF. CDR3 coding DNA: TGTGCCAGCAGATACTTCGAGGGACCCACCGGGGAGCTGTTTTTT.

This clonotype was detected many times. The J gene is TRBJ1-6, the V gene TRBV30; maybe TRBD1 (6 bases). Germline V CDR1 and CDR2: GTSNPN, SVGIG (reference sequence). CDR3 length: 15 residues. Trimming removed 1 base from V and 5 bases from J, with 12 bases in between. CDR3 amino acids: CAWSAMGQDNSPLHF. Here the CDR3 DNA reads TGTGCCTGGAGTGCTATGGGACAAGATAATTCACCCCTCCACTTT.

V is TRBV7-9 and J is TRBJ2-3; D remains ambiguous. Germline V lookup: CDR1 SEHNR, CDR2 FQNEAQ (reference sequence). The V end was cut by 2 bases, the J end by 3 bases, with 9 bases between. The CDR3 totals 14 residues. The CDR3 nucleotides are TGTGCCAGCAGCTTATTATTCAGGACAGATACGCAGTATTTT. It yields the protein CASSLLFRTDTQYF.

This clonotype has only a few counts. CDR3 region: CASSVTANTEAFF. In nucleotides, the CDR3 is TGTGCCAGCAGCGTTACAGCGAACACTGAAGCTTTCTTT. The chain joins TRBV7-6 to TRBJ1-1; no clear D. The CDR3 totals 13 residues. With 5 bases removed from V and 1 base from J, the gap between germline ends came to 8 bases. Germline lookup yields CDR1 SGHVS and CDR2 FNYEAQ.

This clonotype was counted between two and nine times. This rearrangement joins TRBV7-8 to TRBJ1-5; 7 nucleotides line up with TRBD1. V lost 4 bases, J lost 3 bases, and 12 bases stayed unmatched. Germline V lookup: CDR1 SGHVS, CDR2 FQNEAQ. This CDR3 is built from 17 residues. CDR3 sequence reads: CASSSKQTGKVNQPQHF. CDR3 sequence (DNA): TGTGCCAGCAGCTCCAAGCAGACAGGGAAGGTCAATCAGCCCCAGCATTTT.